This T cell receptor beta chain was sequenced for a study of blood T cells in healthy people across ages. Total RNA extracted from each sample amounted to at least 6 micrograms. With respect to this clonotype: The antigen is not known.

The CDR3 contains 15 residues. Trimming removed 5 bases at V and 0 bases at J, with 14 bases between. Findings of the study overall: Unknown CMV status may confound age-related changes in expanded clones.

The authors ran a second PCR of about 6 to 12 cycles using a sample-barcoded 5' primer and a J-beta primer mix. Every sample produced at least 2.5 million CDR3-containing paired-end reads. TCRdb used MiXCR to reprocess the 5' RACE reads, holding one entry per CDR3 protein. The table includes around 1,600,000 distinct CDR3 sequences, less than 45% detected once. The specimen was blood. The genes are TRBV12-3 or TRBV12-4 and TRBJ2-7; D possibly corresponds to TRBD1 (5 bases). This TCR was sampled from a woman between 18 and 29 years old in good health. Here the CDR3 DNA reads TGTGCCAGCAGTCGACAGCTCCCATCCTCCTACGAGCAGTACTTC. This codes for CASSRQLPSSYEQYF.